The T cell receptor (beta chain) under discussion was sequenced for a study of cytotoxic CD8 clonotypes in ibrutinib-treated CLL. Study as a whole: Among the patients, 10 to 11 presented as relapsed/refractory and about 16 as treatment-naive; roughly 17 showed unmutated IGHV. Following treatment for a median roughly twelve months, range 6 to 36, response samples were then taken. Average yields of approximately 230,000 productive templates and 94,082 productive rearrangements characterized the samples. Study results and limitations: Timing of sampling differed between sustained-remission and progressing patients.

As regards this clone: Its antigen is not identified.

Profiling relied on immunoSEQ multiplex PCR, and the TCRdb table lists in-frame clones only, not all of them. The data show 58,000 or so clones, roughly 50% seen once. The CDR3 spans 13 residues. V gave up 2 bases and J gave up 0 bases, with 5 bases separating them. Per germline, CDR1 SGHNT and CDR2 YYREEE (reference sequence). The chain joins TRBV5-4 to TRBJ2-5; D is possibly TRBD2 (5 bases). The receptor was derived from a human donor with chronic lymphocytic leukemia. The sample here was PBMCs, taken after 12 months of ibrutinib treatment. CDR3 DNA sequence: TGTGCCAGCAGCTTTAGCGACCAAGAGACCCAGTACTTC. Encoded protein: CASSFSDQETQYF.